The 30 T cell receptor beta chains given below trace back to one sample, sequenced in a study of molecular identifiers for immune sequencing clone quantification. TCRdb fed the PCR reads into MiXCR, producing one record per CDR3 protein. The sample comprises approximately 680,000 distinct CDR3 sequences, about 25% of which are singletons, and about 0.84% rests with the top ten. Sequencing was carried out using naive CD8+ T cells from blood, with Jurkat cell RNA spiked in. The subset here: FACS-sorted CD8+CD4-CCR7+CD45RA+ naive T cells. These receptors all come from a human donor in good health. Some libraries in this study had Jurkat cell RNA spiked in.

This clonotype was detected ten times or more. The rearrangement joins TRBV19 to TRBJ2-6; D is ambiguous. This CDR3 contains 13 residues. The V gene's germline CDR1 is LNHDA and CDR2 SQIVND (reference sequence). Trimming shortened V by 9 bases and J by 3 bases, and 9 bases separated the two germline ends. CDR3 loop: CASLSFGANVLTF. CDR3 nucleotide sequence: TGTGCCAGCCTCAGTTTTGGGGCCAACGTCCTGACTTTC.

About this clonotype: This may arise from a read error, as a much more abundant clone is one base away. The chain has TRBV5-3 and TRBJ2-7, with D uncertain. TRBV5-3 is classed as an ORF, of uncertain function. This CDR3 is built from 15 residues. CDR3 loop: CASSSPEDNSYEKYF. CDR3 coding DNA: TGTGCCAGCAGCTCCCCGGAAGACAACTCCTACGAGAAGTACTTC.

This chain uses TRBV6-2 or TRBV6-3 with TRBJ1-3; D may be TRBD1 (5 bases). There are 13 residues in the CDR3. V dropped 8 bases and J dropped 0 bases, with 8 bases sitting between them. Germline V lookup: CDR1 MNHEY, CDR2 SVGEGT. CDR3 amino acids: CASHDSSGNTIYF. Written as DNA, the CDR3 is TGTGCCAGCCACGACAGCTCTGGAAACACCATATATTTT.

This rearrangement joins TRBV6-6 to TRBJ2-5, with a weak D call TRBD2 (5 bases). Germline V gene data show CDR1 as MNHNY and CDR2 as SVGAGI (reference sequence). V dropped 1 base and J dropped 7 bases, with 22 bases sitting between them. CDR3 length equals 17 residues. The CDR3 sequence: CASSYYPGSETSRTQYF. CDR3 coding DNA: TGTGCCAGCAGTTACTACCCGGGGAGCGAGACGTCGCGGACCCAGTACTTC.

This clonotype was picked up many times. This chain uses TRBV15 with TRBJ2-7, with D uncertain. Looked up from germline, CDR1 is LNHNV and CDR2 is YYDKDF (reference sequence). This CDR3 region has 19 residues. V was trimmed by 0 bases and J by 5 bases, leaving 26 bases between them. The CDR3 sequence is CATSRDLNPVPGTRNEQYF. As DNA, the CDR3 is TGTGCCACCAGCAGAGATCTAAACCCGGTGCCCGGTACGAGGAACGAGCAGTACTTC.

The chain couples TRBV6-2 or TRBV6-3 to TRBJ1-6; tentative D call: TRBD1 (5 bases). The V gene's germline CDR1 is MNHEY and CDR2 SVGEGT. This CDR3 has 17 amino acids. The V end lost 7 bases, the J end lost 6 bases, and 22 bases lay between the germline ends. The CDR3 is CASTRGGNRDGNSPLHF. For the CDR3, the DNA is TGTGCCAGCACTCGAGGTGGTAACCGGGACGGTAATTCACCCCTCCACTTT.

Ten or more counts support this clonotype. The CDR3, as DNA: TGTGCCAGCAGGGTTTTTGGGGCCAACGTCCTGACTTTC. Its protein is CASRVFGANVLTF. V gene TRBV11-2 combines with J gene TRBJ2-6; D gene ambiguous. V lost 6 bases and J 3 bases, leaving 6 bases between the germline ends. The CDR3 totals 13 residues. Germline V CDR1 and CDR2: SGHAT, FQNNGV.

At least ten counts were recorded for this clonotype. The genes are TRBV21-1 and TRBJ2-7. TRBV21-1 constitutes a pseudogene. The CDR3 runs to 15 residues. CDR3: CASSKARVDTYEQYF. CDR3 bases: TGTGCCAGCAGCAAGGCTCGGGTTGATACCTACGAGCAGTACTTC.

Comment on this clonotype: A read error may explain this, as a much larger clone is one base away. This chain uses TRBV6-6 with TRBJ1-3, with D perhaps matching TRBD1 (5 bases). The CDR3 consists of 15 residues. Germline CDR1 and CDR2: MNHNY and SVGAGI (reference sequence). V was cut by 4 bases and J by 4 bases, with 14 bases left in between. CDR3: CASSCSMGPGNTIYF. The DNA for the CDR3 is TGTGCCAGCAGTTGCTCGATGGGGCCCGGAAACACCATATATTTT.

This clonotype was observed at least ten times. The rearrangement links TRBV30 to TRBJ2-7, with TRBD2 as a possible D gene (6 bases). Trimming shortened V by 4 bases and J by 2 bases, and 12 bases separated the two germline ends. The germline gives CDR1 GTSNPN, CDR2 SVGIG (reference sequence). The length of the CDR3 is 13 residues. This CDR3 is CAWTWGGTYEQYF. The DNA for the CDR3 is TGTGCCTGGACCTGGGGAGGCACCTACGAGCAGTACTTC.

This clonotype was counted once. This may come from a read error, since a much larger clone is one base off. The CDR3 DNA is TGCGCCAGCAGTGATCAGGACCTGGCCGAGCAGTACTTC. This sequence encodes CASSDQDLAEQYF. The chain couples TRBV10-1 to TRBJ2-7, with unresolved D. Germline V gene sequence: CDR1 WNHNN, CDR2 SYGVQD (reference sequence). The CDR3 consists of 13 residues. The V end lost 3 bases, the J end lost 6 bases, and 12 bases lay between the germline ends.

This clonotype has a handful of counts. V and J are TRBV6-6 and TRBJ2-7, with TRBD1 matching 9 bases. This CDR3 comprises 15 residues. CDR1 MNHNY and CDR2 SVGAGI come from the germline V gene (reference sequence). The J segment lost 3 bases and the V segment lost 6 bases, leaving 9 bases of the junction unmatched. The CDR3 bases are TGTGCCAGCAGAGACAGAACGGGACAGGGCTACGAGCAGTACTTC. Translation: CASRDRTGQGYEQYF.

Regarding this clonotype: A read error may explain this, as a much larger clone is one base away. This sequence joins TRBV6-2 or TRBV6-3 and TRBJ2-4; possibly TRBD1 or TRBD2 for D (5 bases each). CDR1 is MNHEY, CDR2 SVGEGT, per germline. This CDR3 contains 16 residues. Trimming removed 5 bases at V and 1 base at J, with 15 bases between. CDR3 loop: CASSHFGAPAKNIQYF. The CDR3 DNA sequence: TGTGCCAGCAGTCACTTCGGGGCCCCCGCCAAAAACATTCAGTACTTC.

The rearrangement links TRBV7-2 to TRBJ2-5; D ambiguous. The V gene lost 1 base and the J gene lost 2 bases, with 8 bases spanning the gap. Germline CDR1 SGHTA, CDR2 FQGNSA. CDR3 length equals 14 residues. The CDR3 protein is CASSLGSEQETQYF. Here the CDR3 DNA reads TGTGCCAGCAGCTTAGGGTCGGAACAAGAGACCCAGTACTTC.

This clonotype appeared many times. The J gene is TRBJ2-7, the V gene TRBV5-6; 9 bases agree with TRBD1. The CDR3 totals 15 residues. The germline V gene encodes CDR1 SGHDT and CDR2 YYEEEE. Unmatched junction bases numbered 9, after V lost 5 bases and J lost 3 bases. CDR3 sequence reads: CASRPSGTGHYEQYF. CDR3 DNA: TGTGCCAGCAGACCATCCGGGACAGGGCACTACGAGCAGTACTTC.

Turning to this clonotype: A much larger clonotype is one base distant, so this may be a read error. V gene TRBV12-3 or TRBV12-4 combines with J gene TRBJ2-3, with 9 bases matching TRBD1. There are 15 residues in the CDR3. V shed 10 bases, J shed 5 bases, and the junction held 13 bases outside the gene matches. The CDR3 coding sequence is TGTGCCAACAGCCTACCTGGGACAGGGAAAGATACGCAGTATTTT. Its protein is CANSLPGTGKDTQYF.

This clonotype was seen repeatedly, ten times or more. The V gene is TRBV12-3 or TRBV12-4, the J gene TRBJ2-3; 10 bases fit TRBD2. There are 16 residues in the CDR3. V lost 6 bases, J lost 2 bases, and 8 bases stayed unmatched. Written as DNA, the CDR3 is TGTGCCAGCAGCCCCGGGACTAGCGACCTCACAGATACGCAGTATTTT. This codes for CASSPGTSDLTDTQYF.

With respect to this clonotype: This clone may be a read error of a much larger clone one base away. This rearrangement joins TRBV6-5 to TRBJ1-1; D is unresolved. Germline CDR1 reads MNHEY; CDR2 reads SVGAGI. The CDR3 extends over 13 amino acids. The CDR3 sequence is CDSSYGQTLEAFF. The DNA for the CDR3 is TGTGACAGCAGTTACGGGCAGACGCTTGAAGCTTTCTTT.

The J gene is TRBJ1-5, the V gene TRBV6-1; the D gene is possibly TRBD1 (6 bases). The CDR3 totals 16 residues. From germline, CDR1 is MNHNS and CDR2 SASEGT. Deletions cut 1 base from V and 5 bases from J, with 15 bases between. The CDR3 nucleotides read TGTGCCAGCAGTGAAGTACAGGGTTTCCTGGATCAGCCCCAGCATTTT. It specifies CASSEVQGFLDQPQHF.

The chain has TRBV2 and TRBJ1-1, with 7 bases matching TRBD1. From germline, CDR1 is SNHLY and CDR2 FYNNEI. Germline trimming cut 5 bases from V and 1 base from J; bases unmatched to any gene: 10. This CDR3 has 16 residues. The CDR3 DNA reads as TGTGCCAGCAGTACAAGTGACAGGGATACGAACACTGAAGCTTTCTTT. Its translation: CASSTSDRDTNTEAFF.

This chain links TRBV7-3 with TRBJ1-6; D is unclear. Germline values: CDR1 SGHTA, CDR2 FQGTGA. The V and J ends lost 5 bases and 4 bases respectively, with 3 bases between them. The CDR3 is 12 amino acids. CDR3 coding DNA: TGTGCCAGCAGCGCATATAATTCACCCCTCCACTTT. This encodes CASSAYNSPLHF.

In this sample, this clonotype turned up many times. V is TRBV7-2 and J is TRBJ2-1, with D hard to call. This CDR3 has 13 amino acids. From germline, CDR1 is SGHTA and CDR2 FQGNSA. Trimming cost V 3 bases and J 8 bases, with 11 bases left between them. CDR3 region: CASSLGGLDEQFF. In DNA, the CDR3 is TGTGCCAGCAGCTTGGGTGGTCTGGATGAGCAGTTCTTC. The full variable domain, with the rest looked up from reference TRBV7-2 and TRBJ2-1, is GAGVSQSPSNKVTEKGKDVELRCDPISGHTALYWYRQSLGQGLEFLIYFQGNSAPDKSGLPSDRFSAERTGGSVSTLTIQRTQQEDSAVYLCASSLGGLDEQFFGPGTRLTVL.

Turning to this clonotype: A clone one base away is much larger, so this may be a read error. No conserved phenylalanine or tryptophan ends this CDR3, so it is likely a read error. The V call is TRBV30, the J call TRBJ2-5; no definite D call. Trimming took off 6 bases at V and 3 bases at J, with 26 bases between the two ends. Germline V CDR1 and CDR2: GTSNPN, SVGIG (reference sequence). The CDR3 sequence is 17 residues long. CDR3: CACTAWTSSGPEETQYL. The CDR3 region has the DNA TGTGCCTGTACCGCCTGGACCTCATCTGGGCCAGAAGAGACCCAGTACCTC.

A remark on this clonotype: This may arise from a read error, as a much more abundant clone is one base away. The V and J genes are TRBV30 and TRBJ2-1; 11 nucleotides line up with TRBD2. With V trimmed by 4 bases and J by 6 bases, 5 bases remained unmatched. CDR1 GTSNPN and CDR2 SVGIG come from the germline V gene (reference sequence). The CDR3 runs 14 residues. The CDR3 loop is CAWTKTSGINEQFF. The CDR3 nucleotides are TGTGCCTGGACGAAGACTAGCGGGATCAATGAGCAGTTCTTC.

V is TRBV27 and J is TRBJ1-5, with 7 bases fitting TRBD1. The germline V gene encodes CDR1 MNHEY and CDR2 SMNVEV (reference sequence). Unmatched junction bases numbered 11, after V lost 5 bases and J lost 4 bases. The CDR3 totals 16 residues. CDR3 residues: CASSPHVPGGNQPQHF. CDR3 nucleotide sequence: TGTGCCAGCAGTCCACATGTCCCAGGGGGAAATCAGCCCCAGCATTTT.

In its sample, this clonotype was seen a few times. J is TRBJ2-5 and V is TRBV10-3; TRBD2 matches 10 bases. Per the germline V gene, CDR1 is ENHRY and CDR2 is SYGVKD. The junction had 7 bases not matched to a gene; V was cut back by 2 bases and J by 1 base. The CDR3 length is 17 residues. CDR3 sequence (DNA): TGTGCCATCAGTGAGCCCCTAGCGGGAGCGCTCCAAGAGACCCAGTACTTC. Translating it yields CAISEPLAGALQETQYF.

With regard to this clonotype: This may be a read error, as it is one base from a much larger clone. In DNA, the CDR3 is TGTGCCAGCAGTTACGTCGGCGGGAACACTGAAGCTCTCTTT. Translating it yields CASSYVGGNTEALF. The gene calls are TRBV6-2 or TRBV6-3 and TRBJ1-1; D gene ambiguous. Germline V gene sequence: CDR1 MNHEY, CDR2 SVGEGT. The CDR3 extends over 14 amino acids.

The V gene is TRBV6-1, the J gene TRBJ2-7; possibly TRBD1 for D (5 bases). V was clipped by 5 bases and J by 2 bases, with 10 bases between them. There are 13 residues in the CDR3. Germline V CDR1 and CDR2: MNHNS, SASEGT. The chain's CDR3 is CASSSDIPYEQYF. The DNA of the CDR3 is TGTGCCAGCAGTTCGGACATTCCCTACGAGCAGTACTTC.

This clonotype was seen a few times. The J gene is TRBJ1-5, the V gene TRBV12-3 or TRBV12-4; 7 bases are a match to TRBD1. The CDR3 is 15 amino acids. Trimming took 5 bases from V and 3 from J; bases not matched to a gene: 7. In DNA form, the CDR3 reads TGTGCCAGCAGTGGCCGGGGACAGCTCAATCAGCCCCAGCATTTT. It translates to CASSGRGQLNQPQHF.

There are many counts of this clonotype. The V and J genes are TRBV18 and TRBJ2-7; no definite D call. V was trimmed by 3 bases and J by 3 bases, leaving 12 bases between them. The germline gives CDR1 KGHSH, CDR2 LQKENI. The CDR3 totals 14 residues. The CDR3 coding sequence is TGTGCCAGCTCACCCGTGGTCGACCACTACGAGCAGTACTTC. This gives the protein CASSPVVDHYEQYF. The full variable domain, rest sourced from reference TRBV18 and TRBJ2-7, is NAGVMQNPRHLVRRRGQEARLRCSPMKGHSHVYWYRQLPEEGLKFMVYLQKENIIDESGMPKERFSAEFPKEGPSILRIQQVVRGDSAAYFCASSPVVDHYEQYFGPGTRLTVT.